The entry below describes one TCR beta chain. Its antigen is still unknown. This entry belongs to a study of immune evolution from preneoplasia to lung adenocarcinoma. Clones were read by immunoSEQ multiplex PCR, and TCRdb kept only the in-frame ones, dropping some. The table shows 8,000 to 8,500 clones, with roughly three quarters occurring only once. CDR3 length: 15 amino acids. Germline V lookup: CDR1 SNHLY, CDR2 FYNNEI. Trimming cost V 5 bases and J 8 bases; bases outside gene matches: 12. Broader study findings: Top clone share appeared to fall from AAH through AIS, MIA, adenocarcinoma.

The V and J genes are TRBV2 and TRBJ1-2, with 9 positions matching TRBD1. This TCR derives from a person aged 55 to 79 with lung adenocarcinoma. Sequencing used FFPE adjacent normal lung tissue. DNA for the CDR3: TGTGCCAGCAGTCAACAGGGGGCGCAATCGAAGGGCTACACCTTC. Protein sequence: CASSQQGAQSKGYTF.